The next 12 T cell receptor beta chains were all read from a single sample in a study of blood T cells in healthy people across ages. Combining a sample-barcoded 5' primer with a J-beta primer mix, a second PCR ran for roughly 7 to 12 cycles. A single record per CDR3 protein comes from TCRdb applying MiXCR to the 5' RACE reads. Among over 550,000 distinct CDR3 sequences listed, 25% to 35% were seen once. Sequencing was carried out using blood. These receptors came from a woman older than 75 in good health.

CDR3 bases: TGTGCCAGCAGTTTAGAGGACAGACGCTACACCTTC. It is translated as CASSLEDRRYTF. V gene TRBV12-3 or TRBV12-4 combines with J gene TRBJ1-2; D is perhaps TRBD1 (6 bases). Trimming stripped 1 base from V and 9 bases from J, with 9 bases between. The CDR3 sequence is 12 residues long.

As DNA, the CDR3 is TGCAGTGCCCGCGGGAGGAGGGCGAGGAATGAGCAGTTCTTC. It translates to CSARGRRARNEQFF. This chain links TRBV20-1 with TRBJ2-1, with TRBD2 matching 8 bases. V lost 6 bases and J lost 7; bases outside the gene matches: 11. CDR3 length: 14 residues. CDR1 is DFQATT, CDR2 SNEGSKA, per germline (reference sequence).

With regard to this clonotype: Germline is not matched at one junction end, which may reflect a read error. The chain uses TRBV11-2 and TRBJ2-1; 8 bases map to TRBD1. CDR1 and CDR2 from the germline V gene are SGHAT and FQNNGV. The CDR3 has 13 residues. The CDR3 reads CASRQGGGNERFF. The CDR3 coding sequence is TGTGCCAGCAGACAGGGGGGTGGGAATGAGCGGTTCTTC.

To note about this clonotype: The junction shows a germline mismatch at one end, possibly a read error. The DNA for the CDR3 is TGTGCCGGTAGTATAAGGGGTCGGGGACGCACAGATACGCAGTATTTT. Protein sequence: CAGSIRGRGRTDTQYF. This chain uses TRBV19 with TRBJ2-3; possibly TRBD1 or TRBD2 for D (5 bases each). Germline assignment: CDR1 LNHDA and CDR2 SQIVND (reference sequence). This CDR3 is built from 16 residues.

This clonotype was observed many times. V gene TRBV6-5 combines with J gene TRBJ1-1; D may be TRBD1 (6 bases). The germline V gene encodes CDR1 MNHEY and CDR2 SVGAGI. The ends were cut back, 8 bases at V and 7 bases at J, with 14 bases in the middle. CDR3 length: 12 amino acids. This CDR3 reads CASQRGDGEAFF. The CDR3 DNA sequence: TGTGCCAGCCAGAGGGGGGACGGTGAAGCTTTCTTT.

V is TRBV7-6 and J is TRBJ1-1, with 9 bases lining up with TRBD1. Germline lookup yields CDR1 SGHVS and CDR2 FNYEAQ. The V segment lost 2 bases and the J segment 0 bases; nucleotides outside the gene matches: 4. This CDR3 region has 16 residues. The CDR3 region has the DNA TGTGCCAGCAGCTTAAGGACAGGGGCGATGAACACTGAAGCTTTCTTT. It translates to CASSLRTGAMNTEAFF.

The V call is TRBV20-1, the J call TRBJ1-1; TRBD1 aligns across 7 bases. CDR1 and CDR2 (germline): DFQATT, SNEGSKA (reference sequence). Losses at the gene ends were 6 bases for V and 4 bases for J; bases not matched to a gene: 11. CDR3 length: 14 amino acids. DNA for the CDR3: TGCAGTGCCTTAGAGGGGACAGCGACCACTGAAGCTTTCTTT. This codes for CSALEGTATTEAFF.

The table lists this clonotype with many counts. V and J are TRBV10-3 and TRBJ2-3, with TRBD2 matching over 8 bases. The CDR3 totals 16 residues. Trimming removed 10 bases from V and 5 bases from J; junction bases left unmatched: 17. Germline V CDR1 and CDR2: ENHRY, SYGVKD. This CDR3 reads CATAIGAGGEGDTQYF. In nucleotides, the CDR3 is TGTGCCACGGCGATCGGGGCGGGGGGTGAGGGAGATACGCAGTATTTT.

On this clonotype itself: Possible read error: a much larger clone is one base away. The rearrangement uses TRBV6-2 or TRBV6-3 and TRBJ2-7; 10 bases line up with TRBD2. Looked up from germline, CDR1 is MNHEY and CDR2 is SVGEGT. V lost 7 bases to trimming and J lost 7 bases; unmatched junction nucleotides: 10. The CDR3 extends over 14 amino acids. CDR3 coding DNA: TGTGCCAGCAATCGAGGACTAGCGGACAATGAGCAGTACTTC. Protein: CASNRGLADNEQYF.

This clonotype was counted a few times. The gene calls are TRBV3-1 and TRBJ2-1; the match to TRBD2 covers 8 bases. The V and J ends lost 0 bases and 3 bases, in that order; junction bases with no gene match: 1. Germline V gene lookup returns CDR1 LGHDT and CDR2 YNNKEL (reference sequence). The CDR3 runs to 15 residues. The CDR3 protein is CASSQELADYNEQFF. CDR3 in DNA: TGTGCCAGCAGCCAAGAACTAGCGGACTACAATGAGCAGTTCTTC.

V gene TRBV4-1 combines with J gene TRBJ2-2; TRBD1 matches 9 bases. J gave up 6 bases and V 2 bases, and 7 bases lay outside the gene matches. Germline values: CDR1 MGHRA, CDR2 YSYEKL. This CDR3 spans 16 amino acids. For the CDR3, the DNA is TGCGCCAGCAGCCAACGGGGGACAGGGATTGCCGGGGAGCTGTTTTTT. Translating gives CASSQRGTGIAGELFF.

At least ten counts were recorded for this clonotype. The chain's CDR3 is CASSRTARTDTQYF. The DNA of the CDR3 is TGTGCCAGCAGCCGGACAGCCCGCACAGATACGCAGTATTTT. The gene calls are TRBV6-1 and TRBJ2-3, with D perhaps matching TRBD1 (6 bases). Germline lookup yields CDR1 MNHNS and CDR2 SASEGT. The CDR3 runs to 14 residues. V lost 6 bases, J lost 1 base, and 11 bases lay in between.